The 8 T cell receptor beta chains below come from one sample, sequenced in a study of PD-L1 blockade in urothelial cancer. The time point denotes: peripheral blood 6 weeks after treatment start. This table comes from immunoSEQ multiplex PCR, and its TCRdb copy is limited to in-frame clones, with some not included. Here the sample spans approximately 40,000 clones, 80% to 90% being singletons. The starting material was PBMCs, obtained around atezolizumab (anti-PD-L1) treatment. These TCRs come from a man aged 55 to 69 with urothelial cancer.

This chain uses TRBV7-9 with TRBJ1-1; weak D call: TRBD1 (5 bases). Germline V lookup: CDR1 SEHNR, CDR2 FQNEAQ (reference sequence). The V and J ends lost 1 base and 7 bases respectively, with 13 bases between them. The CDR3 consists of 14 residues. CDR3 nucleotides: TGTGCCAGCAGCTTAGGGAGGGGCGTACATGAAGCTTTCTTT. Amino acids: CASSLGRGVHEAFF.

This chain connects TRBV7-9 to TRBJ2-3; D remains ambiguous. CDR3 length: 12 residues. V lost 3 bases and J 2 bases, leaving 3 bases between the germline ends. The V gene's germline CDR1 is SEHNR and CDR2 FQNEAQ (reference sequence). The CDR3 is CASSFVTDTQYF. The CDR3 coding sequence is TGTGCCAGCAGCTTCGTCACAGATACGCAGTATTTT.

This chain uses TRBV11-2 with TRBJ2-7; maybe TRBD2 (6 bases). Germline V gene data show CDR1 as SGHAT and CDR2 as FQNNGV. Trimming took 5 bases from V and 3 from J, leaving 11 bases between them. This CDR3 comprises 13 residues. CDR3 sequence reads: CASSVGGHYEQYF. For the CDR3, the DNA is TGTGCCAGCAGCGTGGGAGGCCACTACGAGCAGTACTTC.

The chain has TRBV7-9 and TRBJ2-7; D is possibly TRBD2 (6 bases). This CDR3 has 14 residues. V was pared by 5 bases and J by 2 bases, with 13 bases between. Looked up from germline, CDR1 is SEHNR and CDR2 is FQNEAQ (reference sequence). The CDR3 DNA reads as TGTGCCAGCAGCCGCAGCGGGCTTACCTACGAGCAGTACTTC. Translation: CASSRSGLTYEQYF. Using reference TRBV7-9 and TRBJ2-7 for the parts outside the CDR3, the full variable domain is DTGVSQNPRHKITKRGQNVTFRCDPISEHNRLYWYRQTLGQGPEFLTYFQNEAQLEKSRLLSDRFSAERPKGSFSTLEIQRTEQGDSAMYLCASSRSGLTYEQYFGPGTRLTVT.

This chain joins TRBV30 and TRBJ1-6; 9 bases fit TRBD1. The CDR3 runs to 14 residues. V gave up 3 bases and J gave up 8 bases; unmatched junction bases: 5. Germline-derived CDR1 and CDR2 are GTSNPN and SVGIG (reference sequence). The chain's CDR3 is CAWSTGGDHSPLHF. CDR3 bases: TGTGCCTGGAGCACAGGGGGCGATCATTCACCCCTCCACTTT. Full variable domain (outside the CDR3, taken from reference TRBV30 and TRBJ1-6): SQTIHQWPATLVQPVGSPLSLECTVEGTSNPNLYWYRQAAGRGLQLLFYSVGIGQISSEVPQNLSASRPQDRQFILSSKKLLLSDSGFYLCAWSTGGDHSPLHFGNGTRLTVT.

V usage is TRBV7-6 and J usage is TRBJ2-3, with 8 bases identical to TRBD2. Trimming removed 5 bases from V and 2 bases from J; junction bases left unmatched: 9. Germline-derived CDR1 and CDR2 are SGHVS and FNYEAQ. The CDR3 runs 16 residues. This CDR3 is CASSLLTSAITDTQYF. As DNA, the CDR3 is TGTGCCAGCAGCCTCCTGACTAGCGCTATCACAGATACGCAGTATTTT. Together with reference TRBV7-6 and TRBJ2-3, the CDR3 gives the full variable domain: GAGVSQSPRYKVTKRGQDVALRCDPISGHVSLYWYRQALGQGPEFLTYFNYEAQQDKSGLPNDRFSAERPEGSISTLTIQRTEQRDSAMYRCASSLLTSAITDTQYFGPGTRLTVL.

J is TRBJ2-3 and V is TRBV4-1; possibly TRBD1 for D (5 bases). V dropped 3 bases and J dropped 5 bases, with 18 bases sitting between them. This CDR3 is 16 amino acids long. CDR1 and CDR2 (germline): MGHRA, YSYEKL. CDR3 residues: CASSHVGASGIDTQYF. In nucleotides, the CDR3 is TGCGCCAGCAGCCATGTAGGGGCTAGTGGAATAGATACGCAGTATTTT.

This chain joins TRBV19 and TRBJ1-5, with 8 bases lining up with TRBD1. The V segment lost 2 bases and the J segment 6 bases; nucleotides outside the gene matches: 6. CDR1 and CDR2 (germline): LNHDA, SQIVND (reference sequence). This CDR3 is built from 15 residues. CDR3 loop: CASSIPGQGTQPQHF. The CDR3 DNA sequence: TGTGCCAGTAGTATACCCGGACAGGGTACTCAGCCCCAGCATTTT.